This paragraph covers one T cell receptor beta chain sequence. Its antigen is not identified. This entry comes from a study of T cells after yellow fever vaccination. From the 5' RACE reads, TCRdb called clonotypes with MiXCR, one entry per CDR3 protein. The table has about 75,000 distinct CDR3 sequences, around 7.8% seen once; the top ten hold around 28%. Overall study results and limits: A weaker secondary response peaked on day 5, the primary on day 15. Overall, a small share of clonotypes was seen in both CD4 and CD8 compartments. Abundant contaminating clonotypes from the bulk population could appear in FACS-sorted repertoires.

Germline-derived CDR1 and CDR2 are MGHRA and YSYEKL. CDR3 length: 17 residues. J gave up 9 bases and V 4 bases, and 15 bases lay outside the gene matches. This clonotype was obtained from a man aged 18 to 29 who received the YFV17D yellow fever vaccine. J is TRBJ1-6 and V is TRBV4-1, with 7 bases fitting TRBD1. The starting material was CD8+ T cells sorted from PBMCs, obtained 10 to 11 days after the first yellow fever vaccination. CDR3: CASSLQGQSLFISPLHF. DNA for the CDR3: TGCGCCAGCAGCCTCCAGGGACAGTCCCTTTTTATTTCACCCCTCCACTTT.